The rows below give T cell receptor beta chains drawn from one sample of a study of early T cells in non-severe SARS-CoV-2 infection. In TCRdb, the 5' RACE reads were re-called with MiXCR into one record per CDR3 protein. The repertoire holds 95,000 to 120,000 distinct CDR3 sequences, with around 10% as singletons. Sequencing input: whole blood. The receptors originated from an adult who was a healthcare worker with PCR-confirmed SARS-CoV-2 infection or an uninfected control (not recorded which). Both conserved end residues are part of each CDR3. Not every row has a clone size; where given, it reads once, few, many or a size class.

clone_size j_call v_call cdr3_aa
few TRBJ2-7 TRBV18 CASSPGALPGGQYF
few TRBJ2-5 TRBV7-3 CASSSLPGETQYF
few TRBJ2-3 TRBV20-1 CSARWSGGSSTDTQYF
many TRBJ1-1 TRBV5-1 CASTLTGAYAEAFF
- TRBJ1-2 TRBV29-1 CSVEFLSYGYTF
- TRBJ2-1 TRBV7-3 CASSLSGPLNEQFF
many TRBJ2-2 TRBV7-6 CASSPIPSGDNTGELFF
few TRBJ1-5 TRBV20-1 CSASSYRGRNYSNQPQHF
few TRBJ2-7 TRBV20-1 CSARDRATYEQYF
many TRBJ1-3 TRBV9 CASSVGSSGNTIYF
- TRBJ2-7 TRBV29-1 CSAEGGPSYEQYF
few TRBJ1-6 TRBV6-5 CASGREEGNSPLHF
few TRBJ2-7 TRBV7-6 CASSPVPRQTPYEQYF
few TRBJ2-3 TRBV19 CATLGDTQYF
many TRBJ1-1 TRBV19 CAVALQPGTEAFF